Below are 17 T cell receptor beta chains sequenced from a single sample in a study of tumor and adjacent non-tumor tissue in lung cancer. The template was RNA from unsorted bulk tissue. More than 3 cm separated this lung sample from the edge of the tumor. The library came from three nested PCR rounds adapted from ARM-PCR protocols. One entry per CDR3 protein results from TCRdb running MiXCR on the multiplex PCR reads. The data show about 60,000 distinct CDR3 sequences, over 60% seen once. Material for sequencing was distant non-tumor lung tissue. The receptors here all came from a man between 70 and 80 years old with non-small cell lung cancer.

As for this clonotype: A junction end diverges from the germline sequence, so it may reflect a read error. The genes are TRBV11-2 and TRBJ2-6; 8 bases map to TRBD2. Germline V gene data show CDR1 as SGHAT and CDR2 as FQNNGV. The CDR3 totals 17 residues. The CDR3 is CTSNSRGGSSGANVLTF. The CDR3 bases are TGTACCAGCAACTCCCGGGGGGGTAGTTCCGGGGCCAACGTCCTGACTTTC.

About this clonotype itself: With a much larger clone just one base away, this may be a read error. The chain carries TRBV20-1 and TRBJ2-7; 8 bases line up with TRBD2. The CDR3 is 14 amino acids. Germline CDR1 reads DFQATT; CDR2 reads SNEGSKA (reference sequence). The CDR3 is CNANRGGLAYEQYF. The CDR3 DNA follows: TGCAATGCTAACCGGGGGGGCCTGGCCTACGAGCAGTACTTC.

This clonotype showed up many times. In nucleotides, the CDR3 is TGTGCCAGCAGCCCGACAGAGCAGGCCGAGGATACGCAGTATTTT. Translating gives CASSPTEQAEDTQYF. The rearrangement links TRBV7-9 to TRBJ2-3; possibly TRBD1 for D (5 bases). V dropped 5 bases and J dropped 6 bases, with 18 bases sitting between them. The CDR3 covers 15 residues. Germline V gene data show CDR1 as SEHNR and CDR2 as FQNEAQ (reference sequence).

About this clonotype: This may arise from a read error, as a much more abundant clone is one base away. The chain combines TRBV12-3 or TRBV12-4 with TRBJ1-2; possibly TRBD1 for D (5 bases). V dropped 5 bases and J dropped 5 bases, with 12 bases sitting between them. This CDR3 comprises 13 residues. This chain's CDR3 is CASSMVGTYGYTF. The CDR3 DNA sequence: TGTGCCAGCAGTATGGTCGGGACTTATGGCTACACCTTC.

The V and J genes are TRBV20-1 and TRBJ2-5; 14 bases agree with TRBD2. This CDR3 has 16 residues. V gave up 5 bases and J gave up 7 bases; unmatched junction bases: 12. Germline-derived CDR1 and CDR2 are DFQATT and SNEGSKA (reference sequence). CDR3 sequence reads: CSAPTRLAGGPGTQYF. The CDR3 DNA reads as TGCAGTGCTCCGACTCGACTAGCGGGGGGGCCTGGGACCCAGTACTTC.

This clonotype was detected ten times or more. The rearrangement uses TRBV4-1 and TRBJ2-1; no reliable D call. The CDR3 runs to 13 residues. Germline V gene data show CDR1 as MGHRA and CDR2 as YSYEKL. Trimming pared 2 bases from V and 8 bases from J, leaving 10 bases between. The DNA for the CDR3 is TGCGCCAGCAGCCAACTAGAAACCCATGAGCAGTTCTTC. Residues: CASSQLETHEQFF.

About this clonotype itself: A much larger clone is a single base away; this may be a read error. J is TRBJ2-7 and V is TRBV14; TRBD2 matches 13 bases. The CDR3 consists of 17 residues. Germline assignment: CDR1 SGHDN and CDR2 FVKESK. With 4 bases clipped from V and 3 bases from J, the junction kept 9 bases outside the gene matches. CDR3 protein: CASSPDARTSGSYEQYF. CDR3 bases: TGTGCCAGCAGCCCAGATGCCCGGACTAGCGGGAGCTACGAGCAGTACTTC.

Comment on this clonotype: One end of the junction varies from germline; a read error may be responsible. CDR3 sequence reads: CSAPDRGETQHF. For the CDR3, the DNA is TGCAGTGCCCCGGACAGGGGGGAGACCCAGCACTTC. This sequence joins TRBV20-1 and TRBJ2-5; 10 bases are shared with TRBD1. This CDR3 is 12 amino acids long. Germline assignment: CDR1 DFQATT and CDR2 SNEGSKA (reference sequence).

Turning to this clonotype: This may come from a read error, since a much larger clone is one base off. V usage is TRBV6-6 and J usage is TRBJ1-2; weak D call: TRBD1 (6 bases). Per the germline V gene, CDR1 is MNHNY and CDR2 is SVGAGI (reference sequence). The CDR3 sequence is 13 residues long. The CDR3 sequence is CASSRGGFYDYTF. The CDR3 DNA reads as TGTGCCAGCAGCCGCGGGGGCTTCTATGACTACACCTTC.

Sample share makes this clonotype medium-sized. The gene calls are TRBV6-1 and TRBJ1-5, with D perhaps TRBD1 (6 bases). Germline V CDR1 and CDR2: MNHNS, SASEGT. Trimming removed 6 bases from V and 3 bases from J, with 21 bases in between. CDR3 length: 17 amino acids. In DNA, the CDR3 is TGTGCCAGCAGCGAGAACCCCAGGGGTGGGGCCAATCAGCCCCAGCATTTT. Protein product: CASSENPRGGANQPQHF.

In this sample, this clonotype turned up a few times. The chain links TRBV24-1 to TRBJ2-1; perhaps TRBD1 as D (6 bases). CDR1 is KGHDR and CDR2 is SFDVKD in the germline V gene. The CDR3 is made up of 15 amino acids. The V and J ends lost 1 base and 9 bases respectively, with 15 bases between them. CDR3 bases: TGTGCCACCAGTGATTTTACCTTTGGGACAACTGAGCAGTTCTTC. This translates into CATSDFTFGTTEQFF.

The J gene is TRBJ2-3, the V gene TRBV5-1, with 9 positions matching TRBD2. The CDR3 has 15 amino acids. Trimming cost V 0 bases and J 2 bases; bases outside gene matches: 1. Germline V gene sequence: CDR1 SGHRS, CDR2 YFSETQ. The CDR3 DNA sequence: TGCGCCAGCAGCTTGGAGGGACTAGCCACAGATACGCAGTATTTT. Translated: CASSLEGLATDTQYF.

Comments on this clonotype: The junction departs from the called germline gene at one end, perhaps through a read error. V is TRBV29-1 and J is TRBJ2-1; D is unresolved. Germline CDR1 and CDR2: SQVTM and ANQGSEA. The CDR3 consists of 15 residues. The CDR3 loop is CRVGVTSVASSEQFF. The CDR3 DNA reads TGCAGGGTTGGTGTAACGAGCGTGGCGTCGAGTGAACAGTTCTTC.

Concerning this clonotype itself: One end of the junction fails to match germline, which may point to a read error. The chain combines TRBV25-1 with TRBJ2-5, with D perhaps TRBD2 (6 bases). This CDR3 region has 12 residues. The V gene's germline CDR1 is MGHDK and CDR2 SYGVNS. CDR3 protein: CASRGVRETQCF. The CDR3 DNA reads as TGTGCCAGCAGGGGGGTCCGGGAGACCCAGTGCTTC.

The V and J genes are TRBV6-4 and TRBJ2-3; no firm D call. This CDR3 contains 15 residues. Germline assignment: CDR1 MRHNA and CDR2 SNTAGT. V dropped 0 bases and J dropped 4 bases, with 11 bases sitting between them. Here the CDR3 DNA reads TGTGCCAGCAGTGACTCAAACACACGGGCAGATACGCAGTATTTT. Translation: CASSDSNTRADTQYF.

The sample holds a few counts of this clonotype. As DNA, the CDR3 is TGTGCCAGCAGCCCAAGACCCTCTCAGGACCCCTCCTACAATGAGCAGTTCTTC. Its translation is CASSPRPSQDPSYNEQFF. The chain joins TRBV12-1 to TRBJ2-1; the D call of TRBD2 is as the table states it, not checked on the DNA. TRBV12-1 is flagged as a pseudogene. The CDR3 spans 18 residues.

This chain uses TRBV6-6 with TRBJ1-2, with D hard to call. Looked up from germline, CDR1 is MNHNY and CDR2 is SVGAGI (reference sequence). Deletions cut 7 bases from V and 8 bases from J, with 11 bases between. The CDR3 contains 11 residues. The CDR3 sequence: CASIREEGYTF. DNA of the CDR3: TGTGCCAGCATCCGCGAGGAGGGCTACACCTTC.